This T cell receptor (beta chain) was identified in a study of T cells in localized non-small cell lung cancer. Libraries were prepared by immunoSEQ multiplex PCR; TCRdb keeps only in-frame clonotypes and omits some of them. Among 2,000 or so clones, around 27% were seen once, and the ten largest hold about 14%. The CDR3 spans 12 residues. The ends were cut back, 5 bases at V and 3 bases at J, with 8 bases in the middle. Per germline, CDR1 MNHGY and CDR2 SAAAGT. The chain is built from TRBV6-8 and TRBJ2-7; a weak D match, TRBD1 (5 bases). This sample comprised normal lung tissue next to the tumor, obtained before any cancer treatment. The source of this sequence is a female donor over 55 with stage I lung adenocarcinoma. The CDR3, as DNA: TGTGCCAGCAGTGATGACAGCTACGAGCAGTACTTC. The encoded protein is CASSDDSYEQYF.